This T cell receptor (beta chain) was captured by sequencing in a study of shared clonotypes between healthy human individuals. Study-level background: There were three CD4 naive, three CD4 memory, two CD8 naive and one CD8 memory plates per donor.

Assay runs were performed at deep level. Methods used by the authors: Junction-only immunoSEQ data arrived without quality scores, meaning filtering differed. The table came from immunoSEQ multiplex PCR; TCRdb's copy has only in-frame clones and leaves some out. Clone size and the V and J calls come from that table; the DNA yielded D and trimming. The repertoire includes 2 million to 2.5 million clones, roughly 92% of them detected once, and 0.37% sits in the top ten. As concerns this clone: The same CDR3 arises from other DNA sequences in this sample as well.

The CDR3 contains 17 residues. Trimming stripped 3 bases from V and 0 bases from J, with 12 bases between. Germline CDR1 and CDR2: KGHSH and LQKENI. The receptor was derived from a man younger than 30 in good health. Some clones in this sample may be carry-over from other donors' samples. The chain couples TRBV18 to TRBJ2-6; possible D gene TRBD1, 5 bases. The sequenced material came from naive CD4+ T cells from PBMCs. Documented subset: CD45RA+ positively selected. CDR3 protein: CASSPGQGSSGANVLTF. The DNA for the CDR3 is TGTGCCAGCTCACCTGGGCAGGGATCCTCTGGGGCCAACGTCCTGACTTTC. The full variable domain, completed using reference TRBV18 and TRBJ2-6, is NAGVMQNPRHLVRRRGQEARLRCSPMKGHSHVYWYRQLPEEGLKFMVYLQKENIIDESGMPKERFSAEFPKEGPSILRIQQVVRGDSAAYFCASSPGQGSSGANVLTFGAGSRLTVL.